Following are 8 T cell receptor beta chains from one sample sequenced in a study of human T cells and chemical hapten exposure. Described time point: pre-sensitization, week 0. Regarding treatment: therapeutic diphenylcyclopropenone sensitization with weekly scalp DPC. TCRdb re-derived calls from the RACE reads in MiXCR, one entry per CDR3 protein. The repertoire includes 180,000 or so distinct CDR3 sequences, roughly 30% of them detected once, and approximately 3% sits in the top ten. The sequenced sample was whole blood, obtained in connection with sensitization to the hapten diphenylcyclopropenone (DPC). All receptors come from a woman in her 30s with alopecia areata. Some clones in this sample may be carry-over from other donors' samples.

The chain carries TRBV5-1 and TRBJ2-3; 9 bases map to TRBD1. The ends lost 4 bases at V and 3 bases at J; junction bases unmatched: 6. The germline V gene has CDR1 SGHRS and CDR2 YFSETQ. CDR3 length: 15 residues. Here the CDR3 DNA reads TGCGCCAGCAGCCCCTGGGGACAGGGTACAGATACGCAGTATTTT. It encodes CASSPWGQGTDTQYF.

The rearrangement uses TRBV29-1 and TRBJ2-1, with a possible D match to TRBD2 (6 bases). The CDR3 totals 12 residues. The V end lost 5 bases, the J end lost 6 bases, and 11 bases lay between the germline ends. Germline V gene data show CDR1 as SQVTM and CDR2 as ANQGSEA. The CDR3 loop reads CSVQGLPNEQFF. CDR3 sequence (DNA): TGCAGCGTTCAGGGACTTCCCAATGAGCAGTTCTTC.

This clonotype was seen a handful of times. The chain joins TRBV28 to TRBJ1-6; no clear D. The V end lost 5 bases, the J end lost 9 bases, and 5 bases lay between the germline ends. This CDR3 is 11 amino acids long. The germline CDR1 and CDR2 sequences are MDHEN and SYDVKM. The CDR3: CASSGISPLHF. The CDR3 DNA follows: TGTGCCAGCAGTGGTATTTCACCCCTCCACTTT. The variable domain in full, completed from reference TRBV28 and TRBJ1-6, reads DVKVTQSSRYLVKRTGEKVFLECVQDMDHENMFWYRQDPGLGLRLIYFSYDVKMKEKGDIPEGYSVSREKKERFSLILESASTNQTSMYLCASSGISPLHFGNGTRLTVT.

This clonotype was observed once. V usage is TRBV6-1 and J usage is TRBJ1-1; 7 nucleotides agree with TRBD1. After removal of 0 bases from V and 4 bases from J, the junction contained 2 bases not matched to a gene. The CDR3 sequence is 14 residues long. CDR1 is MNHNS, CDR2 SASEGT, per germline. The CDR3 DNA follows: TGTGCCAGCAGTGAAGCCGGGACAGCCACTGAAGCTTTCTTT. Amino acid sequence: CASSEAGTATEAFF.

J is TRBJ2-1 and V is TRBV6-2 or TRBV6-3; TRBD1 matches at 11 bases. Germline CDR1 MNHEY, CDR2 SVGEGT. Trimming removed 6 bases from V and 9 bases from J; junction bases left unmatched: 7. The CDR3 has 14 amino acids. The DNA for the CDR3 is TGTGCCAGCAGCTCCGGACAGGGGGCGCGTGAGCAGTTCTTC. This encodes CASSSGQGAREQFF.

This clonotype was seen a handful of times. This CDR3 reads CASSLGGSVFNEQFF. Here the CDR3 DNA reads TGTGCCAGCAGCTTAGGGGGCTCCGTATTCAATGAGCAGTTCTTC. V gene TRBV7-2 combines with J gene TRBJ2-1, with a weak D call TRBD1 (5 bases). CDR1 is SGHTA, CDR2 FQGNSA, per germline. The V and J ends lost 1 base and 6 bases respectively, with 13 bases between them. CDR3 length equals 15 residues.

This clonotype was picked up one time. This chain joins TRBV7-2 and TRBJ2-1; D is possibly TRBD2 (5 bases). V gave up 2 bases and J gave up 10 bases, with 12 bases separating them. From germline, CDR1 is SGHTA and CDR2 FQGNSA. CDR3 length: 13 amino acids. The CDR3 coding sequence is TGTGCCAGCAGCTTATGGGTGGGAGACGAGCAGTTCTTC. Translation gives CASSLWVGDEQFF.

The chain combines TRBV5-1 with TRBJ2-3; the D call may be TRBD1 or TRBD2 (5 bases each). V was cut by 6 bases and J by 6 bases, with 17 bases left in between. From germline, CDR1 is SGHRS and CDR2 YFSETQ. The CDR3 is 14 residues long. The CDR3 DNA reads as TGCGCCAGCAAGGACCGGGACGGAGCCGATACGCAGTATTTT. Amino acid sequence: CASKDRDGADTQYF.